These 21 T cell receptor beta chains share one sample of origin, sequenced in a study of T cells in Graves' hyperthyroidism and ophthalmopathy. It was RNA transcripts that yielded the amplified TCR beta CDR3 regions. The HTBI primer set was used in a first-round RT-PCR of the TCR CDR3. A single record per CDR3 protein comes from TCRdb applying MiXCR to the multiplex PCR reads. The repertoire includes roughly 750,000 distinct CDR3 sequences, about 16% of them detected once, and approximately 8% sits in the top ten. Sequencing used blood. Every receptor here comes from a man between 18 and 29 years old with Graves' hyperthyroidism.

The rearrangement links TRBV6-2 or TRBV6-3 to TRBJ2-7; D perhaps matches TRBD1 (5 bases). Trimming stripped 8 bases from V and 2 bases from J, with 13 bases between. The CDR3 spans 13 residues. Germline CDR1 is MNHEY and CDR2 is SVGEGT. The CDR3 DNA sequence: TGTGCCAGCGAGGAAGGCAGGGCCTACGAGCAGTACTTC. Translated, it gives CASEEGRAYEQYF.

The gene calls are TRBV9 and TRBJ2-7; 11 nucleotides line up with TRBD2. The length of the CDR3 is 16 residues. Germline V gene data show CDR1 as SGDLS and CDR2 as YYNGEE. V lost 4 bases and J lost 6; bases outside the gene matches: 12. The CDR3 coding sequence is TGTGCCAGCAGCAAGGCTTATGGACTAGCGGGTGCCGAGCAGTACTTC. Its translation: CASSKAYGLAGAEQYF.

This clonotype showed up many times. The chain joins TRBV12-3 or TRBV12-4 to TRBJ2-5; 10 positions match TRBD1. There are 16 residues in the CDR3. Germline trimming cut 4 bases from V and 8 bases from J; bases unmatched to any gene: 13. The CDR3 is CASSWNRDRGRGTQYF. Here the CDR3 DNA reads TGTGCCAGCAGTTGGAATCGAGACAGGGGGCGAGGTACCCAGTACTTC.

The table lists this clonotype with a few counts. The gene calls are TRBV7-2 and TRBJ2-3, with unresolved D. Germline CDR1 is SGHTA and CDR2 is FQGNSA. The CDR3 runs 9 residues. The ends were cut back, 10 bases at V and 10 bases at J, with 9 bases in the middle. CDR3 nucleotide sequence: TGTGCCACGCCCCGGGCGCAGTATTTT. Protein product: CATPRAQYF. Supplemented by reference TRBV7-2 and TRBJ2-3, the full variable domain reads GAGVSQSPSNKVTEKGKDVELRCDPISGHTALYWYRQSLGQGLEFLIYFQGNSAPDKSGLPSDRFSAERTGGSVSTLTIQRTQQEDSAVYLCATPRAQYFGPGTRLTVL.

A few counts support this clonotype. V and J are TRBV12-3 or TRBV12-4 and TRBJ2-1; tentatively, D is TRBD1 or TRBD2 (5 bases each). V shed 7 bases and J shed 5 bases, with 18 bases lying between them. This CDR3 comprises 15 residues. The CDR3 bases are TGTGCCAGCATCCCTTTGGTAGGGGAGCACAATGAGCAGTTCTTC. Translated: CASIPLVGEHNEQFF.

Here the CDR3 reads CASSPTTKGAFNTEAFF. Here the CDR3 DNA reads TGTGCCAGTAGTCCGACGACAAAGGGGGCATTTAACACTGAAGCTTTCTTT. This chain connects TRBV19 to TRBJ1-1; TRBD1 aligns across 7 bases. Germline V gives CDR1 LNHDA, CDR2 SQIVND (reference sequence). This CDR3 has 17 residues. The trim removed 5 bases at V and 2 bases at J, leaving 14 bases unmatched.

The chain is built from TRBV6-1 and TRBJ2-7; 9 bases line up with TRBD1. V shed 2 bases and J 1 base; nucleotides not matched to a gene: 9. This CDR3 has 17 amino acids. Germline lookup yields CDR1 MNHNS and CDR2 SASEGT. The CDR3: CASSEIRGTGLSYEQYF. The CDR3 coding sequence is TGTGCCAGCAGTGAAATTAGGGGGACAGGGTTATCCTACGAGCAGTACTTC.

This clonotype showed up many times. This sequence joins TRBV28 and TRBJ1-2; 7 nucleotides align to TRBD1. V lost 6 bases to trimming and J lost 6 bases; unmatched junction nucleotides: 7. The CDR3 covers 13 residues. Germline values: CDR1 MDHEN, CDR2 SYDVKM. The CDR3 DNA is TGTGCCAGCAGCCTCACAGGGGCAAATGGCTACACCTTC. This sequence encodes CASSLTGANGYTF.

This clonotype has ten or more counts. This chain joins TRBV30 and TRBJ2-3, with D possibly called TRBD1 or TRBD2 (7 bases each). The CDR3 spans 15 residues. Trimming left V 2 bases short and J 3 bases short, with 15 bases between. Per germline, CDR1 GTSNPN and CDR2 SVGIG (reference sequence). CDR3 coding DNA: TGTGCCTGGAGTATGGGAGGGGGCCTTACAGATACGCAGTATTTT. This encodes CAWSMGGGLTDTQYF. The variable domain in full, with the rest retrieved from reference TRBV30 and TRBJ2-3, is SQTIHQWPATLVQPVGSPLSLECTVEGTSNPNLYWYRQAAGRGLQLLFYSVGIGQISSEVPQNLSASRPQDRQFILSSKKLLLSDSGFYLCAWSMGGGLTDTQYFGPGTRLTVL.

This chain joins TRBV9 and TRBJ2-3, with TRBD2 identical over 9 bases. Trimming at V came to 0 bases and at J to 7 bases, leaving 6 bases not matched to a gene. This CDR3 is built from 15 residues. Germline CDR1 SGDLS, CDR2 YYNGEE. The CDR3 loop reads CASSVGGSGSNTQYF. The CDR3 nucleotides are TGTGCCAGCAGCGTAGGCGGTAGCGGGAGTAATACGCAGTATTTT.

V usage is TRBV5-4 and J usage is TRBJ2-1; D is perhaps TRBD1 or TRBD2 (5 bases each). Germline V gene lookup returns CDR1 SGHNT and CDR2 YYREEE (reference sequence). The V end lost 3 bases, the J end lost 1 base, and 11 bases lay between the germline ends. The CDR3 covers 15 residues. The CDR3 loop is CASSSEGPSYNEQFF. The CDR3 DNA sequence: TGTGCCAGCAGCTCAGAGGGACCTTCCTACAATGAGCAGTTCTTC.

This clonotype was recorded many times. CDR3 nucleotide sequence: TGTGCCAGCAGTACCCAGCCATGGGGGAGGGCCTCCTACAATGAGCAGTTCTTC. This translates into CASSTQPWGRASYNEQFF. The chain links TRBV28 to TRBJ2-1, with 7 bases aligning to TRBD2. With 5 bases clipped from V and 0 bases from J, the junction kept 13 bases outside the gene matches. Germline CDR1 reads MDHEN; CDR2 reads SYDVKM. The CDR3 has 18 amino acids. Full variable domain (missing parts from reference TRBV28 and TRBJ2-1): DVKVTQSSRYLVKRTGEKVFLECVQDMDHENMFWYRQDPGLGLRLIYFSYDVKMKEKGDIPEGYSVSREKKERFSLILESASTNQTSMYLCASSTQPWGRASYNEQFFGPGTRLTVL.

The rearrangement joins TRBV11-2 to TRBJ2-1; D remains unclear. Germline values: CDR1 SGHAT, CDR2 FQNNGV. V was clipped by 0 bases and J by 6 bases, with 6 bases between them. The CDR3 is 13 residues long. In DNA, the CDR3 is TGTGCCAGCAGCTTAGAGTGGATCAATGAGCAGTTCTTC. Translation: CASSLEWINEQFF.

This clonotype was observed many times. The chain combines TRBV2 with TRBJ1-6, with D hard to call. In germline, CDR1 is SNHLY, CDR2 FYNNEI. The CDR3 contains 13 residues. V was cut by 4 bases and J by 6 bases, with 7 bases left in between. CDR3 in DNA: TGTGCCAGCAGTGGGGCAAGTAATTCACCCCTCCACTTT. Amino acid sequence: CASSGASNSPLHF.

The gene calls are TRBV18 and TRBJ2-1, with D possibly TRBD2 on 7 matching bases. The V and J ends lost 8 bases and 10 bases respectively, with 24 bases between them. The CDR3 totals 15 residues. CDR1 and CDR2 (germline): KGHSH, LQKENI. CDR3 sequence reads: CASHTQRGRAGEQFF. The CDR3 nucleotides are TGTGCCAGCCACACTCAAAGGGGGAGGGCTGGAGAGCAGTTCTTC.

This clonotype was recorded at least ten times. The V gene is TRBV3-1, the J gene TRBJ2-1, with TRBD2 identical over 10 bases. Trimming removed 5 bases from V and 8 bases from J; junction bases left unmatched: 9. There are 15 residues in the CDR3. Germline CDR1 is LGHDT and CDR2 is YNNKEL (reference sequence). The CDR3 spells CASSTSPSGSYEQFF. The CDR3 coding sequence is TGTGCCAGCAGCACCTCCCCTAGCGGGAGCTATGAGCAGTTCTTC.

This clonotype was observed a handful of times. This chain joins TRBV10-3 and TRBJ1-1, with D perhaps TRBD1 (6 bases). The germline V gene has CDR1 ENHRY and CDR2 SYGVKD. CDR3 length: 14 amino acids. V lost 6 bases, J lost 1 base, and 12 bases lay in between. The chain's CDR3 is CAIRKQQGNTEAFF. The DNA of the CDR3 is TGTGCCATCAGGAAACAACAGGGGAACACTGAAGCTTTCTTT.

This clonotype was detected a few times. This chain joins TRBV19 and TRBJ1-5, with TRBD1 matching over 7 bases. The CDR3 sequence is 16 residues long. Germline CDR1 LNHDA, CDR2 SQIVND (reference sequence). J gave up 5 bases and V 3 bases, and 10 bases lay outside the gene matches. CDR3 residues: CASSIKGQFVDQPQHF. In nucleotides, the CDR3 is TGTGCCAGTAGTATTAAGGGACAGTTCGTAGATCAGCCCCAGCATTTT.

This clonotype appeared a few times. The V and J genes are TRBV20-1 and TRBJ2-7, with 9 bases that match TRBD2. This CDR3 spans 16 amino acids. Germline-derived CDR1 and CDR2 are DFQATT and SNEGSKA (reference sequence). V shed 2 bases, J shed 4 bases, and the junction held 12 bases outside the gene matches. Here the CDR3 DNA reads TGCAGTGCTAGATCACCTTCGACTAGCGGTTATTACGAGCAGTACTTC. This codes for CSARSPSTSGYYEQYF.

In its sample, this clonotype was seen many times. The CDR3 protein is CASSEDRETQYF. Written as DNA, the CDR3 is TGTGCCAGCAGTGAAGACAGAGAGACCCAGTACTTC. The rearrangement links TRBV2 to TRBJ2-5; D gene ambiguous. CDR1 is SNHLY, CDR2 FYNNEI, per germline. V shed 1 base and J shed 4 bases, with 4 bases lying between them. The length of the CDR3 is 12 residues.

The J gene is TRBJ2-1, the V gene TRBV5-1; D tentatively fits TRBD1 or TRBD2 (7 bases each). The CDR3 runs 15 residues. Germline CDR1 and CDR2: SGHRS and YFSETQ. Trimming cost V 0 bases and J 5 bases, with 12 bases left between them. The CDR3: CASSLGPGGDNEQFF. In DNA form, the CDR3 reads TGCGCCAGCAGCTTGGGGCCAGGGGGGGACAATGAGCAGTTCTTC.